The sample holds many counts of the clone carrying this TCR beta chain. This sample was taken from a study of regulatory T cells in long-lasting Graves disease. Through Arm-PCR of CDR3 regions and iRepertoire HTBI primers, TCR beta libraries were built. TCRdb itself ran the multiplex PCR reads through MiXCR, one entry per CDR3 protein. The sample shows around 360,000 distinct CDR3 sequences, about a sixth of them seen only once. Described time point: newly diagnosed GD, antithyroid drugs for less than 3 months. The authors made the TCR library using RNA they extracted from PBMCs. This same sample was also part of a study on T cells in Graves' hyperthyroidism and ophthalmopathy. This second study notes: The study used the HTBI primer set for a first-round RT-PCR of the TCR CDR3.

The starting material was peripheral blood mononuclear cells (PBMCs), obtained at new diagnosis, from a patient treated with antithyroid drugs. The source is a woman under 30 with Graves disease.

The CDR3 DNA reads as TGCAGTGTAAAGTCGACTGGCTTCAATGAGCAGTTCTTC. Its protein is CSVKSTGFNEQFF. J is TRBJ2-1 and V is TRBV20-1; D is uncertain. V lost 7 bases and J lost 6, with 16 bases in between. This CDR3 spans 13 amino acids. Germline CDR1 is DFQATT and CDR2 is SNEGSKA (reference sequence).